Here is one TCR beta chain with its context. Its antigen is unidentified. The germline V and J ends were trimmed by 1 base and 4 bases, with 20 bases remaining between them. The germline gives CDR1 SEHNR, CDR2 FQNEAQ (reference sequence). This CDR3 contains 18 residues. These data are taken from a study of shared clonotypes between healthy human individuals. The study's findings and limits: Since donors were few, the genetic and exposure-history diversity represented was limited. It was only blood that was sampled, and tissue repertoires likely differ. Relative to their counterparts shared across all four donors, non-shared clonotypes exhibited diminished generation probabilities.

The DNA input per sorted-subset replicate PCR was around 200 ng, corresponding to some 30,000 T cell genomes. Data came from immunoSEQ multiplex PCR; TCRdb stores just in-frame clones and leaves some out. The sample contains about 1.5 million clones, roughly 96% of which appear only once. Sequencing used naive CD4+ T cells sorted from blood. As for subset: CD45RA+ positively selected. The chain is built from TRBV7-9 and TRBJ2-1; maybe TRBD2 (6 bases). The receptor's source is a man younger than 45 in good health. Written as DNA, the CDR3 is TGTGCCAGCAGCTTAGTGGTTTCAGAAACTAGCTTATACAATGAGCAGTTCTTC. Protein: CASSLVVSETSLYNEQFF. Full variable domain (outside the CDR3, taken from reference TRBV7-9 and TRBJ2-1): DTGVSQNPRHKITKRGQNVTFRCDPISEHNRLYWYRQTLGQGPEFLTYFQNEAQLEKSRLLSDRFSAERPKGSFSTLEIQRTEQGDSAMYLCASSLVVSETSLYNEQFFGPGTRLTVL.